In this sample, the clone carrying this T cell receptor beta chain turned up a few times. Its antigen is undetermined. This sample was included in a study of T cells after yellow fever vaccination. Study summary: Low-cell-number fractions underwent preparation using SMART-Seq v4 Ultra Low Input.

TCRdb re-called the 5' RACE reads with MiXCR, one entry per CDR3 protein. Counted here are 180,000 or so distinct CDR3 sequences, approximately 10% occurring once; the ten biggest clones make up approximately 34%. Findings of the study overall: One caveat is that FACS-sorted repertoires could contain abundant clonotypes contaminating from the bulk population. Clones that expanded after primary vaccination mostly reappeared after the booster (roughly 96% CD4, 88% CD8). Clonotypes shared by both compartments, CD4 and CD8, made up a small share.

CDR1 is WSHSY, CDR2 SAAADI, per germline. Trimming shortened V by 0 bases and J by 7 bases, and 12 bases separated the two germline ends. The length of the CDR3 is 14 residues. The chain is built from TRBV10-2 and TRBJ1-1, with D possibly TRBD1 on 5 matching bases. The material sequenced was CD8+ T cells sorted from PBMCs, taken 15 days after the yellow fever booster vaccination. This receptor was identified in a man between 18 and 29 years old who received the YFV17D yellow fever vaccine. The CDR3 spells CASSESSTGVEAFF. The CDR3 nucleotides are TGCGCCAGCAGTGAGTCGAGTACAGGTGTTGAAGCTTTCTTT.